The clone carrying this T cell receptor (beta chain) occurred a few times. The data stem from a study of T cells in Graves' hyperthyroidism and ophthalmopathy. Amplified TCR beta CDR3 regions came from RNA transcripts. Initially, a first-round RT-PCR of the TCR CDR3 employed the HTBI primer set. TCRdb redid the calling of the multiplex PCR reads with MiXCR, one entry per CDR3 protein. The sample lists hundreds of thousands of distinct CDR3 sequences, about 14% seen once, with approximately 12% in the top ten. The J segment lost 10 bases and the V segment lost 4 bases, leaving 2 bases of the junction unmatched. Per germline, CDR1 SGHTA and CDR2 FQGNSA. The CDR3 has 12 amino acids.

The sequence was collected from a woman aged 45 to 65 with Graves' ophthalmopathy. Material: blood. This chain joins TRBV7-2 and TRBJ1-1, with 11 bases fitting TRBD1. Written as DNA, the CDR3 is TGTGCCAGCAGCTCTGGGACAGGGGGAGCTTTCTTT. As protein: CASSSGTGGAFF.